The TCR beta chain described here comes from a study of identical twins. The study, taken as a whole, reports: The more abundant beta clonotypes in cord blood had fewer insertions, and memory repertoires did not show this. The study reached conclusions through statistical analysis that was cross-sectional, not following the same donors.

Points on this clonotype: The antigen remains unidentified.

TCRdb re-called the 5' RACE reads through MiXCR, storing one row per CDR3 protein. The sample lists about 490,000 distinct CDR3 sequences, roughly 15% seen once, with about 0.47% in the top ten. These data also formed part of another study, on yellow fever vaccine responses in identical twins.

The sequence was collected from a woman under 30 in good health. The material sequenced was CD4+ T cells sorted from blood.

CDR3 region: CASSLGTGEVETQYF. CDR3 nucleotides: TGTGCCAGCAGCTTAGGGACAGGGGAAGTGGAGACCCAGTACTTC. The chain links TRBV7-7 to TRBJ2-5, with 9 nucleotides matching TRBD1. The ends lost 1 base at V and 5 bases at J; junction bases unmatched: 5. Germline V gene sequence: CDR1 SSHAT, CDR2 FNYEAQ (reference sequence). The CDR3 runs to 15 residues.